This T cell receptor beta chain was documented in a study of T cells in Graves' hyperthyroidism and ophthalmopathy. The investigators amplified TCR beta CDR3 regions from RNA transcripts. In the first-round RT-PCR of the TCR CDR3, the HTBI primer set was used. One entry per CDR3 protein, called by TCRdb with MiXCR from the multiplex PCR reads. The sample records under 750,000 distinct CDR3 sequences, over 15% being singletons. Germline V lookup: CDR1 MNHNS, CDR2 SASEGT. The length of the CDR3 is 15 residues. General study points: Ophthalmopathy was model-predicted a median about 6.7 months pre-onset.

Those patients with uncontrolled infection, other autoimmune disease, pregnancy or lactation were excluded. A few counts support this clonotype. Its antigen is not known. A read error may produce the germline difference seen at one junction end. This TCR came from a woman aged 50 to 65 with Graves' hyperthyroidism that later progressed to Graves' ophthalmopathy. Sequences were obtained from blood. This chain uses TRBV6-1 with TRBJ2-3, with TRBD2 matching over 9 bases. The chain's CDR3 is CARRGGGAFADTQYF. The CDR3 DNA sequence: TGTGCCCGCAGGGGCGGGGGGGCTTTTGCAGATACGCAGTATTTT.